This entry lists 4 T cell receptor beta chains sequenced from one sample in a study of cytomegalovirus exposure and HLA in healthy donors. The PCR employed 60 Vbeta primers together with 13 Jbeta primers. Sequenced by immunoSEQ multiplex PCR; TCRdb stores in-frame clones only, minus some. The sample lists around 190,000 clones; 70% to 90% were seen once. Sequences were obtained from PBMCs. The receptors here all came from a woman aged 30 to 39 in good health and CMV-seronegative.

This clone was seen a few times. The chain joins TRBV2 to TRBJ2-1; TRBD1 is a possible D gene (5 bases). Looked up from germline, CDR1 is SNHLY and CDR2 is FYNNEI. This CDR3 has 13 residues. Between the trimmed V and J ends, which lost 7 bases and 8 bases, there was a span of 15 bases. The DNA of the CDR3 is TGTGCCAGCATTCCCAGGGCATACCATGAGCAGTTCTTC. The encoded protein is CASIPRAYHEQFF.

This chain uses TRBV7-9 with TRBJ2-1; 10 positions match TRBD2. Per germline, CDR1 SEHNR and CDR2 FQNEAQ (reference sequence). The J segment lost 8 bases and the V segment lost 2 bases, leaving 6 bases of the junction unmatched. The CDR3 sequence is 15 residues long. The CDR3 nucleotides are TGTGCCAGCAGCTTACCTAGCGGGAGTAAGGATGAGCAGTTCTTC. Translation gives CASSLPSGSKDEQFF.

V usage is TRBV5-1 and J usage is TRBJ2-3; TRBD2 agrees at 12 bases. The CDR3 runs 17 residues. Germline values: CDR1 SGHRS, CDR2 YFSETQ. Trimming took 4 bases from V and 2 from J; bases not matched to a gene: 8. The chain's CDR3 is CASSLKTSGGDTDTQYF. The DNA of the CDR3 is TGCGCCAGCAGCCTGAAGACTAGCGGGGGAGACACAGATACGCAGTATTTT.

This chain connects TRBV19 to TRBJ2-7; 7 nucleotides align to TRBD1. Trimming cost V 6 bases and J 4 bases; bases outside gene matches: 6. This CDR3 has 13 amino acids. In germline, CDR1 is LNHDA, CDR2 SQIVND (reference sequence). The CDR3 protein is CASSPQGDYEQYF. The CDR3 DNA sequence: TGTGCCAGTAGCCCCCAGGGGGATTACGAGCAGTACTTC.